The next 31 T cell receptor beta chains were all read from a single sample in a study of metastatic and nonmetastatic thyroid tumors. Patients underwent thyroid surgery, and none had received any treatment before it. TCRdb reassembled clones from the PCR reads with MiXCR. The data contain 15,000 to 20,000 clones, roughly 26% of them singletons. The material sequenced was tumor tissue. The receptors stem from a female donor with papillary thyroid cancer or a benign thyroid nodule (not recorded which). Some clones in this sample may be carry-over from other donors' samples.

The chain uses TRBV28 and TRBJ2-5, with a weak D call TRBD2 (6 bases). The CDR3 loop spans 14 amino acids. Between the trimmed V and J ends, which lost 6 bases and 7 bases, there was a span of 18 bases. In germline, CDR1 is MDHEN, CDR2 SYDVKM. The CDR3 loop is CASSPGTSPGTQYF. CDR3 nucleotide sequence: TGTGCCAGCAGCCCGGGGACTTCGCCAGGGACCCAGTACTTC.

This clone has more than one count but fewer than ten. The chain joins TRBV2 to TRBJ2-5, with 7 bases matching TRBD1. V dropped 0 bases and J dropped 1; count of bases not matched to a gene: 2. Germline CDR1 reads SNHLY; CDR2 reads FYNNEI. The CDR3 totals 15 residues. The CDR3 here is CASSEAWTGQETQYF. The CDR3, as DNA: TGTGCCAGCAGTGAAGCGTGGACAGGCCAAGAGACCCAGTACTTC. Full variable domain (remainder filled in from reference TRBV2 and TRBJ2-5): EPEVTQTPSHQVTQMGQEVILRCVPISNHLYFYWYRQILGQKVEFLVSFYNNEISEKSEIFDDQFSVERPDGSNFTLKIRSTKLEDSAMYFCASSEAWTGQETQYFGPGTRLLVL.

This clone was observed a handful of times. The genes are TRBV19 and TRBJ2-3; D gene ambiguous. The germline gives CDR1 LNHDA, CDR2 SQIVND (reference sequence). V dropped 3 bases and J dropped 2 bases, with 12 bases sitting between them. This CDR3 is built from 15 residues. The CDR3 sequence: CASSIEAELTDTQYF. Written as DNA, the CDR3 is TGTGCCAGTAGTATTGAGGCAGAGCTCACAGATACGCAGTATTTT.

In its sample, this clone was seen many times. The CDR3 carries no conserved terminal phenylalanine or tryptophan, so it likely arises from a read error. The chain uses TRBV12-3 or TRBV12-4 and TRBJ1-2, with TRBD1 identical over 8 bases. The CDR3 spans 13 residues. The trim removed 4 bases at V and 5 bases at J, leaving 3 bases unmatched. The CDR3 loop reads CASSSTGEYGYTL. DNA for the CDR3: TGTGCCAGCAGTTCGACAGGGGAGTATGGCTACACCCTC.

This clone was picked up a small number of times. This chain links TRBV7-9 with TRBJ2-1; D is perhaps TRBD2 (5 bases). Per germline, CDR1 SEHNR and CDR2 FQNEAQ (reference sequence). This CDR3 spans 11 amino acids. The V end lost 3 bases, the J end lost 8 bases, and 5 bases lay between the germline ends. The CDR3 DNA follows: TGTGCCAGCAGCTTCGGGGATGAGCAGTTCTTC. This encodes CASSFGDEQFF.

The chain employs TRBV19 and TRBJ2-1; D is uncertain. Per germline, CDR1 LNHDA and CDR2 SQIVND (reference sequence). This CDR3 comprises 12 residues. The V end was cut by 3 bases, the J end by 6 bases, with 6 bases between. The DNA for the CDR3 is TGTGCCAGTAGTATCCCTCTCAATGAGCAGTTCTTC. Protein product: CASSIPLNEQFF.

This clone was observed a few times. The junction departs from germline at one end; a sequencing error may be responsible. The genes are TRBV6-1 and TRBJ2-7, with 8 bases identical to TRBD1. The CDR3 extends over 16 amino acids. Germline V gene data show CDR1 as MNHNS and CDR2 as SASEGT. The CDR3 region is CASTERVTGASYEQYF. CDR3 nucleotides: TGCGCCAGCACAGAGAGGGTGACAGGGGCCTCCTACGAGCAGTACTTC.

The table lists this clone with a count of one. The J gene is TRBJ1-2, the V gene TRBV5-1; 7 bases align to TRBD1. CDR1 and CDR2 from the germline V gene are SGHRS and YFSETQ. V shed 4 bases and J 7 bases; nucleotides not matched to a gene: 13. This CDR3 comprises 15 residues. The CDR3 nucleotides are TGCGCCAGCAGCACGACGACCACAGGGGTACGTGGCTACACCTTC. Residues: CASSTTTTGVRGYTF. Full variable domain (rest looked up from reference TRBV5-1 and TRBJ1-2): KAGVTQTPRYLIKTRGQQVTLSCSPISGHRSVSWYQQTPGQGLQFLFEYFSETQRNKGNFPGRFSGRQFSNSRSEMNVSTLELGDSALYLCASSTTTTGVRGYTFGSGTRLTVV.

Details on this clone: The identical CDR3 is also encoded by other nucleotide sequences in the sample. The chain links TRBV4-3 to TRBJ2-2; D might be TRBD1 (6 bases). CDR1 LGHNA and CDR2 YSLEER come from the germline V gene. The CDR3 runs to 14 residues. Trimming shortened V by 5 bases and J by 1 base, and 8 bases separated the two germline ends. Here the CDR3 DNA reads TGCGCCAGCAGCGAGGACAGGAACACCGGGGAGCTGTTTTTT. Translating it yields CASSEDRNTGELFF.

The rearrangement joins TRBV7-9 to TRBJ2-1; D is unresolved. V was pared by 8 bases and J by 6 bases, with 8 bases between. This CDR3 is 11 amino acids long. CDR1 is SEHNR and CDR2 is FQNEAQ in the germline V gene (reference sequence). The CDR3 DNA is TGTGCCAGCGGGCAAAGCAATGAGCAGTTCTTC. Translating gives CASGQSNEQFF. The full variable domain, rest sourced from reference TRBV7-9 and TRBJ2-1, is DTGVSQNPRHKITKRGQNVTFRCDPISEHNRLYWYRQTLGQGPEFLTYFQNEAQLEKSRLLSDRFSAERPKGSFSTLEIQRTEQGDSAMYLCASGQSNEQFFGPGTRLTVL.

This clone has ten or more counts. This chain links TRBV10-3 with TRBJ2-3; 9 nucleotides agree with TRBD1. There are 15 residues in the CDR3. Germline V CDR1 and CDR2: ENHRY, SYGVKD. V dropped 5 bases and J dropped 4; count of bases not matched to a gene: 7. The CDR3 sequence is CAISRGQGWSDTQYF. CDR3 DNA: TGTGCCATCAGTCGGGGACAGGGTTGGTCAGATACGCAGTATTTT.

This clone was observed a single time. This chain uses TRBV19 with TRBJ2-3, with D possibly matching TRBD2 (6 bases). Trimming left V 3 bases short and J 0 bases short, with 16 bases between. This CDR3 has 17 amino acids. CDR1 and CDR2 from the germline V gene are LNHDA and SQIVND (reference sequence). CDR3 amino acids: CASSIHGSGSSTDTQYF. CDR3 sequence (DNA): TGTGCCAGTAGTATTCACGGGAGCGGTTCTAGCACAGATACGCAGTATTTT.

In this sample, this clone turned up many times. This rearrangement joins TRBV5-1 to TRBJ1-1; D gene unclear. The CDR3 length is 15 residues. V was trimmed by 4 bases and J by 4 bases, leaving 17 bases between them. Germline CDR1 is SGHRS and CDR2 is YFSETQ. CDR3 residues: CASSLGSGRSTEAFF. The DNA for the CDR3 is TGCGCCAGCAGCCTTGGGTCAGGACGCAGCACTGAAGCTTTCTTT. Looking up the rest from reference TRBV5-1 and TRBJ1-1 gives the full variable domain: KAGVTQTPRYLIKTRGQQVTLSCSPISGHRSVSWYQQTPGQGLQFLFEYFSETQRNKGNFPGRFSGRQFSNSRSEMNVSTLELGDSALYLCASSLGSGRSTEAFFGQGTRLTVV.

The chain carries TRBV20-1 and TRBJ2-7; possible D gene TRBD1, 8 bases. The ends were cut back, 0 bases at V and 7 bases at J, with 19 bases in the middle. CDR1 and CDR2 from the germline V gene are DFQATT and SNEGSKA (reference sequence). The CDR3 runs 15 residues. The CDR3 region is CSARDPTDREGEQYF. In nucleotides, the CDR3 is TGCAGTGCTAGAGATCCTACGGACAGGGAGGGAGAGCAGTACTTC.

V usage is TRBV5-1 and J usage is TRBJ2-2; TRBD2 agrees at 7 bases. This CDR3 has 16 amino acids. Germline loops: CDR1 SGHRS, CDR2 YFSETQ. Germline trimming cut 3 bases from V and 2 bases from J; bases unmatched to any gene: 7. In nucleotides, the CDR3 is TGCGCCAGCAGCTGGGGCGGGAGTGTTAACACCGGGGAGCTGTTTTTT. Translation: CASSWGGSVNTGELFF.

This clone appeared a few times. The V and J genes are TRBV20-1 and TRBJ2-3; 8 nucleotides align to TRBD1. The V gene end was trimmed by 7 bases and the J gene end by 3 bases; junction bases not matched to a gene: 0. Germline values: CDR1 DFQATT, CDR2 SNEGSKA (reference sequence). This CDR3 contains 11 residues. The CDR3 DNA reads as TGCAGTGGACAGGGGACAGATACGCAGTATTTT. This codes for CSGQGTDTQYF.

Only a few counts were recorded for this clone. The chain combines TRBV6-1 with TRBJ2-5; TRBD1 matches 7 bases. Trimming removed 10 bases from V and 5 bases from J; junction bases left unmatched: 10. This CDR3 contains 13 residues. Per germline, CDR1 MNHNS and CDR2 SASEGT. The CDR3 DNA reads TGTGCCACCTCGCAGGGGGAGTGGGAGACCCAGTACTTC. Translating it yields CATSQGEWETQYF.

The rearrangement uses TRBV7-2 and TRBJ2-7, with 12 bases lining up with TRBD2. Per the germline V gene, CDR1 is SGHTA and CDR2 is FQGNSA. There are 14 residues in the CDR3. The junction had 3 bases not matched to a gene; V was cut back by 3 bases and J by 6 bases. This chain's CDR3 is CASSFQLAGGEQYF. The CDR3, as DNA: TGTGCCAGCAGCTTCCAACTAGCGGGAGGCGAGCAGTACTTC.

The rearrangement joins TRBV20-1 to TRBJ2-2, with 8 bases fitting TRBD2. Germline CDR1 reads DFQATT; CDR2 reads SNEGSKA (reference sequence). The V segment lost 3 bases and the J segment 0 bases; nucleotides outside the gene matches: 3. CDR3 length: 15 residues. CDR3 sequence: CSASGSGANTGELFF. DNA of the CDR3: TGCAGTGCTAGTGGTAGCGGGGCGAACACCGGGGAGCTGTTTTTT.

This clone was observed at least ten times. This chain links TRBV6-1 with TRBJ2-1; D is ambiguous. The CDR3 totals 13 residues. The germline CDR1 and CDR2 sequences are MNHNS and SASEGT. Deletions cut 2 bases from V and 4 bases from J, with 6 bases between. CDR3 sequence (DNA): TGTGCCAGCAGTGAATACCTGTACAATGAGCAGTTCTTC. It encodes CASSEYLYNEQFF.

The chain is built from TRBV6-1 and TRBJ2-3; D possibly corresponds to TRBD2 (6 bases). The ends were cut back, 7 bases at V and 6 bases at J, with 11 bases in the middle. The CDR3 length is 12 residues. Germline CDR1 MNHNS, CDR2 SASEGT. The CDR3: CASISGSDTQYF. The CDR3 bases are TGTGCCAGCATCAGCGGGTCCGATACGCAGTATTTT.

This clone rates as medium-sized (0.01 to 0.1%). This sequence joins TRBV6-2 or TRBV6-3 and TRBJ1-2, with 10 bases aligning to TRBD1. In germline, CDR1 is MNHEY, CDR2 SVGEGT. V shed 6 bases and J 2 bases; nucleotides not matched to a gene: 9. This CDR3 contains 16 residues. The DNA of the CDR3 is TGTGCCAGCAGCCCCGGATCGACAGGGGGCAACTATGGCTACACCTTC. It yields the protein CASSPGSTGGNYGYTF.

This clone has more than one count but fewer than ten. The rearrangement joins TRBV6-2 or TRBV6-3 to TRBJ1-6; D uncertain. The CDR3 is 14 residues long. The germline V gene has CDR1 MNHEY and CDR2 SVGEGT. Deletions cut 0 bases from V and 8 bases from J, with 8 bases between. The CDR3 DNA is TGTGCCAGCAGTTACTCGAGGAACTATTCACCCCTCCACTTT. Residues: CASSYSRNYSPLHF.

This clone is labeled medium-sized. V is TRBV7-2 and J is TRBJ2-7, with 11 bases fitting TRBD2. V shed 3 bases and J 3 bases; nucleotides not matched to a gene: 7. The CDR3 consists of 16 residues. The germline V gene encodes CDR1 SGHTA and CDR2 FQGNSA. As DNA, the CDR3 is TGTGCCAGCAGCTTGAGGACACTAGCGGGAGTCTACGAGCAGTACTTC. This gives the protein CASSLRTLAGVYEQYF.

This clone has just a few counts. The rearrangement links TRBV6-1 to TRBJ1-1, with a possible D match to TRBD1 (6 bases). Trimming cost V 6 bases and J 3 bases, with 11 bases left between them. The CDR3 is 13 residues long. Germline CDR1 and CDR2: MNHNS and SASEGT. The CDR3 spells CASRPRGDTEAFF. CDR3 sequence (DNA): TGTGCCAGCAGGCCCAGGGGAGACACTGAAGCTTTCTTT.

The table lists this clone with many counts. J is TRBJ2-5 and V is TRBV11-1, with D hard to call. The germline V gene encodes CDR1 SGHAT and CDR2 FQDESV (reference sequence). V was cut by 4 bases and J by 2 bases, with 11 bases left in between. The CDR3 contains 14 residues. This chain's CDR3 is CASSSDTYQETQYF. CDR3 DNA: TGTGCCAGCAGCTCCGACACGTATCAAGAGACCCAGTACTTC.

This clone has only a few counts. V usage is TRBV6-2 or TRBV6-3 and J usage is TRBJ1-5; the match to TRBD1 covers 7 bases. Germline V gene sequence: CDR1 MNHEY, CDR2 SVGEGT. The CDR3 consists of 14 residues. Trimming cost V 6 bases and J 3 bases; bases outside gene matches: 5. The CDR3, as DNA: TGTGCCAGCAGGTGGACAGGCTACAATCAGCCCCAGCATTTT. Its protein product is CASRWTGYNQPQHF.

This clone occurred a few times. This rearrangement joins TRBV6-1 to TRBJ2-7; no clear D gene. There are 15 residues in the CDR3. Trimming took off 10 bases at V and 4 bases at J, with 23 bases between the two ends. The germline CDR1 and CDR2 sequences are MNHNS and SASEGT. CDR3 sequence: CATNRGEFNRYEQYF. The CDR3 bases are TGTGCCACCAACAGAGGAGAATTCAACCGGTACGAGCAGTACTTC.

This clone turned up a few times. The chain carries TRBV28 and TRBJ1-2, with a tentative D call TRBD1 (6 bases). Per germline, CDR1 MDHEN and CDR2 SYDVKM. The V gene lost 6 bases and the J gene lost 7 bases, with 21 bases spanning the gap. The CDR3 totals 15 residues. DNA for the CDR3: TGTGCCAGCAGCACCTTGGGCAGGGTACAGGGTGGCTACACCTTC. Amino acids: CASSTLGRVQGGYTF.

By frequency in the sample, this clone is medium-sized. The V gene is TRBV27, the J gene TRBJ1-1; tentatively, D is TRBD1 (5 bases). The V and J ends lost 4 bases and 3 bases respectively, with 9 bases between them. Germline V lookup: CDR1 MNHEY, CDR2 SMNVEV (reference sequence). The CDR3 runs to 13 residues. This CDR3 reads CASSWGGDTEAFF. The CDR3 DNA is TGTGCCAGCAGTTGGGGGGGTGACACTGAAGCTTTCTTT.

This clone ranks as medium-sized. The rearrangement joins TRBV5-1 to TRBJ1-1, with a weak D call TRBD1 (6 bases). The germline V and J ends were trimmed by 1 base and 11 bases, with 9 bases remaining between them. This CDR3 contains 11 residues. Per germline, CDR1 SGHRS and CDR2 YFSETQ. For the CDR3, the DNA is TGCGCCAGCAGCTTGAGGGGGACGGCTTTCTTT. Its translation is CASSLRGTAFF.